This T cell receptor beta chain is from a study of a mutant IDH1 vaccine in newly diagnosed glioma. Study in general: The first vaccination came 4-6 weeks after radiotherapy alone, or with temozolomide cycles. The treated group averaged approximately 42 years old and was roughly 60% male, about 40% female.

Libraries were prepared by immunoSEQ multiplex PCR; TCRdb keeps only in-frame clonotypes and omits some of them. Of about 62,000 clones in the sample, roughly 87% were seen once. Stated time point: week 47, end of study. A 20-mer mutant IDH1 peptide at 300 ug was injected subcutaneously with topical imiquimod. Each of the donors came in with new WHO grade 3 or 4 astrocytomas that were IDH1-mutant and ATRX-lost. Notes on this clone: Its target is unknown.

The sequences come from PBMCs, collected from a glioma patient whose treatment included an IDH1 peptide vaccine. The source is a young man with glioma.

CDR3 in amino acids: CASSSNRRGGEKLFF. The CDR3, as DNA: TGCGCCAGCAGCTCGAACAGGCGAGGGGGCGAAAAACTGTTTTTT. The chain couples TRBV5-1 to TRBJ1-4; 7 nucleotides align to TRBD1. The CDR3 extends over 15 amino acids. With V trimmed by 3 bases and J by 8 bases, 10 bases remained unmatched. From germline, CDR1 is SGHRS and CDR2 YFSETQ.